This passage covers 2 T cell receptor beta chains from one sample sequenced in a study of blood T cell repertoires in COVID-19 (dated by TCRdb to about 2020). Libraries were made using the immunoSEQ multiplex PCR assay. TCRdb holds this immuneACCESS table with in-frame rearrangements only. Some clones are missing; in checked studies, unresolved V genes explain under half, and the rest has no known cause. For this sample the table gives around 120,000 clones, of which around 88% were detected only once. The ten largest clones capture about 5.4% of the sample. Sequenced sample: peripheral blood. Receptors originate from a man of 80 years or more with active or convalescent COVID-19.

The V gene is TRBV7-9, the J gene TRBJ2-7; D not certain. The CDR3 length is 12 residues. Trimming removed 6 bases from V and 6 bases from J, with 12 bases in between. CDR1 is SEHNR, CDR2 FQNEAQ, per germline (reference sequence). The CDR3 nucleotides read TGTGCCAGCAGAGAGAGACACCTCGAGCAGTACTTC. Amino acids: CASRERHLEQYF.

The chain couples TRBV18 to TRBJ2-1; 10 bases map to TRBD2. Germline CDR1 reads KGHSH; CDR2 reads LQKENI. The CDR3 covers 16 residues. V lost 0 bases, J lost 8 bases, and 7 bases stayed unmatched. DNA of the CDR3: TGTGCCAGCTCACCACCGATAGCGGGGGGTCGGGATGAGCAGTTCTTC. Protein sequence: CASSPPIAGGRDEQFF.